This T cell receptor beta chain was profiled in a study of cytomegalovirus exposure and HLA in healthy donors. Whole-study findings and limits: The study listed approximately 160 cytomegalovirus-associated TCR beta chains. V segments that were indistinguishable, TRBV6-2 and TRBV6-3 among them, were omitted from analysis.

It was with 60 Vbeta and 13 Jbeta primers that the PCR ran. Assay: immunoSEQ multiplex PCR; the TCRdb copy retains only in-frame clones and omits some. The sample has 110,000 or so clones, 75% to 85% seen once. About this clone itself: The antigen remains unidentified.

Each donor was nominally healthy when sampled (though unrecorded immune exposures were likely). Germline loops: CDR1 SGHTA, CDR2 FQGTGA. The CDR3 totals 16 residues. V lost 3 bases, J lost 6 bases, and 10 bases stayed unmatched. The chain uses TRBV7-3 and TRBJ2-4; 8 bases agree with TRBD2. The receptor's source is a man younger than 30 in good health and CMV-seronegative. Sequencing was carried out using PBMCs. CDR3 bases: TGTGCCAGCAGCTTTTACAGCGGGAGTTCGGCAAACATTCAGTACTTC. Translation gives CASSFYSGSSANIQYF.